The clone carrying this T cell receptor beta chain was observed a few times. This sample is part of a study of blood T cell repertoires in COVID-19. Overall study context: Researchers got acute and convalescent COVID-19 samples from the United States, Italy and Spain. In each case, the material was cDNA or gDNA derived from T cells, B-cell-depleted T cells, or PBMCs.

Original analysis: Estimated nucleated cell counts came from reference gene primer amplification. Generated by immunoSEQ multiplex PCR, the TCRdb table keeps only in-frame clones and is missing some. V, J and clone size are those of that table, while D and trimming were read from the DNA. The sample includes approximately 210,000 clones, around 84% seen only once; the top ten take roughly 21%. The sequenced material came from peripheral blood. The sequence came from a man under 40 with active or convalescent COVID-19.

In nucleotides, the CDR3 is TGCGCCAGCAGCTTAGGACAGGGGGCGACTGAAGCTTTCTTT. Residues: CASSLGQGATEAFF. The chain has TRBV5-1 and TRBJ1-1; 11 bases are a match to TRBD1. The length of the CDR3 is 14 residues. Per germline, CDR1 SGHRS and CDR2 YFSETQ. The V and J ends lost 2 bases and 5 bases, in that order; junction bases with no gene match: 2.